The 20 T cell receptor beta chains below were found in one sample sequenced in a study of blood T cell repertoires in COVID-19. The assay was immunoSEQ multiplex PCR, and TCRdb's table has in-frame clones only and misses some. This sample has around 260,000 clones, with about four fifths found just once. Sequencing was carried out using peripheral blood. All receptors derive from a woman between 50 and 59 years old who had recovered from COVID-19.

The chain has TRBV7-9 and TRBJ2-5; D call uncertain. This CDR3 has 15 residues. V was clipped by 6 bases and J by 2 bases, with 16 bases between them. Germline V gene sequence: CDR1 SEHNR, CDR2 FQNEAQ (reference sequence). The CDR3 region has the DNA TGTGCCAGCAGTGCCGCTGGTTCGGGTCAAGAGACCCAGTACTTC. Residues: CASSAAGSGQETQYF.

V is TRBV28 and J is TRBJ1-3; 10 positions agree with TRBD1. CDR3 length: 13 amino acids. J lost 8 bases, V lost 5 bases, and 3 bases had no gene match. Germline CDR1 is MDHEN and CDR2 is SYDVKM. The CDR3 sequence: CASSGTGAYTIYF. The CDR3 region has the DNA TGTGCCAGCAGTGGGACAGGGGCTTACACCATATATTTT.

This clone has more than one count but fewer than ten. The J gene is TRBJ1-5, the V gene TRBV6-1; D possibly corresponds to TRBD1 (6 bases). The CDR3 sequence is 13 residues long. The germline gives CDR1 MNHNS, CDR2 SASEGT. Trimming removed 3 bases at V and 6 bases at J, with 9 bases between. CDR3 protein: CASSDIRGQPQHF. The CDR3 nucleotides are TGTGCCAGCAGTGACATCAGGGGTCAGCCCCAGCATTTT.

The chain links TRBV25-1 to TRBJ2-1, with 7 bases fitting TRBD2. CDR1 is MGHDK, CDR2 SYGVNS, per germline. Trimming took 3 bases from V and 3 from J; bases not matched to a gene: 11. This CDR3 is built from 17 residues. The CDR3 sequence is CASSEGGALGDYNEQFF. The CDR3 coding sequence is TGTGCCAGCAGTGAGGGAGGGGCATTGGGTGACTACAATGAGCAGTTCTTC.

V and J are TRBV6-2 or TRBV6-3 and TRBJ1-5; D is unclear. The V gene's germline CDR1 is MNHEY and CDR2 SVGEGT. The V end was cut by 5 bases, the J end by 5 bases, with 10 bases between. This CDR3 is 13 amino acids long. CDR3 amino acids: CASSEVIDQPQHF. The CDR3, as DNA: TGTGCCAGCAGTGAGGTAATCGATCAGCCCCAGCATTTT.

This clone has just a few counts. Other DNA sequences in this specimen translate into the identical CDR3. The chain recombines TRBV12-3 or TRBV12-4 with TRBJ2-1, with D possibly TRBD1 on 6 matching bases. This CDR3 has 13 amino acids. The V and J ends lost 6 bases and 4 bases respectively, with 10 bases between them. Here the CDR3 DNA reads TGTGCCAGCAGCAGGGGACGGTACAATGAGCAGTTCTTC. Translated: CASSRGRYNEQFF.

V gene TRBV3-1 (or the pseudogene TRBV3-2) combines with J gene TRBJ2-1; possible D gene TRBD2, 6 bases. The CDR3 is 16 amino acids. Germline CDR1 LGHDT, CDR2 YNNKEL (reference sequence). Deletions cut 2 bases from V and 4 bases from J, with 15 bases between. The CDR3 here is CASSQPSGSKYNEQFF. DNA of the CDR3: TGTGCCAGCAGCCAACCCAGCGGGTCCAAATACAATGAGCAGTTCTTC.

V usage is TRBV6-1 and J usage is TRBJ2-5; 13 bases agree with TRBD2. V shed 4 bases and J 1 base; nucleotides not matched to a gene: 12. This CDR3 contains 19 residues. CDR1 is MNHNS, CDR2 SASEGT, per germline. The CDR3 loop is CASSAGFGLAGVFQETQYF. In DNA, the CDR3 is TGTGCCAGCAGTGCAGGATTTGGACTAGCGGGAGTATTCCAAGAGACCCAGTACTTC.

This chain uses TRBV9 with TRBJ2-7, with TRBD1 identical over 8 bases. The CDR3 loop spans 16 amino acids. In germline, CDR1 is SGDLS, CDR2 YYNGEE. The V and J ends lost 4 bases and 1 base, in that order; junction bases with no gene match: 10. The CDR3 nucleotides read TGTGCCAGCAGCCCTTTAGCCGGGACAGGATCCTACGAGCAGTACTTC. It translates to CASSPLAGTGSYEQYF.

The sample holds a few counts of this clone. The V and J genes are TRBV18 and TRBJ1-2; perhaps TRBD1 as D (5 bases). V was clipped by 4 bases and J by 8 bases, with 8 bases between them. In germline, CDR1 is KGHSH, CDR2 LQKENI. CDR3 size: 11 residues. The CDR3 DNA sequence: TGTGCCAGCTCACTAGGGGAAGGCTACACCTTC. Encoded protein: CASSLGEGYTF.

The chain couples TRBV7-2 to TRBJ2-2; 7 positions agree with TRBD2. J gave up 6 bases and V 2 bases, and 9 bases lay outside the gene matches. The CDR3 has 16 residues. In germline, CDR1 is SGHTA, CDR2 FQGNSA. As DNA, the CDR3 is TGTGCCAGCAGCTTAAACGTCGCTAGCGGAGCCGGGGAGCTGTTTTTT. Residues: CASSLNVASGAGELFF.

The chain links TRBV19 to TRBJ2-3; TRBD2 matches at 7 bases. CDR3 size: 16 residues. V lost 4 bases and J lost 4; bases outside the gene matches: 11. CDR1 is LNHDA, CDR2 SQIVND, per germline (reference sequence). The DNA of the CDR3 is TGTGCCAGTAGTAAATCTAGCGGAGGGCAAGCAGATACGCAGTATTTT. Protein product: CASSKSSGGQADTQYF.

This chain connects TRBV27 to TRBJ2-6; 12 bases line up with TRBD1. V shed 5 bases, J shed 1 base, and the junction held 3 bases outside the gene matches. Germline-derived CDR1 and CDR2 are MNHEY and SMNVEV (reference sequence). The CDR3 sequence is 17 residues long. CDR3 nucleotides: TGTGCCAGCAGTCCGGGACAGGGGGCTTCTGGGGCCAACGTCCTGACTTTC. As protein: CASSPGQGASGANVLTF.

This clone has only one observation. The J gene is TRBJ2-1, the V gene TRBV5-8; possibly TRBD2 for D (6 bases). Trimming pared 0 bases from V and 4 bases from J, leaving 11 bases between. CDR1 is SGHTS and CDR2 is YDEGEE in the germline V gene. The CDR3 contains 15 residues. The CDR3 loop is CASSLAGSGYNEQFF. CDR3 bases: TGTGCCAGCAGCTTGGCCGGGAGCGGTTACAATGAGCAGTTCTTC.

The chain joins TRBV4-1 to TRBJ2-5; 10 bases match TRBD2. V gave up 6 bases and J gave up 2 bases; unmatched junction bases: 6. Germline CDR1 reads MGHRA; CDR2 reads YSYEKL. This CDR3 contains 15 residues. CDR3 nucleotides: TGCGCCAGCAGTCCAACGGGACTAGCGCAAGAGACCCAGTACTTC. Protein sequence: CASSPTGLAQETQYF.

In its sample, this clone was seen once. Written as DNA, the CDR3 is TGTGCATCCAAAGGGGGGGTCGGGACCATGAACACTGAAGCTTTCTTT. Translation gives CASKGGVGTMNTEAFF. The chain couples TRBV19 to TRBJ1-1; a weak D match, TRBD1 (6 bases). The CDR3 has 16 residues. Germline CDR1 is LNHDA and CDR2 is SQIVND (reference sequence).

The genes are TRBV5-1 and TRBJ2-2, with D maybe TRBD1 (6 bases). This CDR3 has 16 residues. Germline V gene data show CDR1 as SGHRS and CDR2 as YFSETQ. V lost 4 bases and J 0 bases, leaving 13 bases between the germline ends. DNA of the CDR3: TGCGCCAGCAGCGTACAGGGTACCGCGAACACCGGGGAGCTGTTTTTT. Translation: CASSVQGTANTGELFF.

The chain carries TRBV7-3 and TRBJ2-1; the match to TRBD2 covers 10 bases. With V trimmed by 0 bases and J by 3 bases, 2 bases remained unmatched. Germline assignment: CDR1 SGHTA and CDR2 FQGTGA. The CDR3 totals 16 residues. The CDR3 DNA reads TGTGCCAGCAGCTTAACGAGGACTAGCGGCTACAATGAGCAGTTCTTC. Its translation is CASSLTRTSGYNEQFF.

This clone showed up just a few times. The gene calls are TRBV30 and TRBJ1-1, with 7 bases identical to TRBD1. V dropped 3 bases and J dropped 8; count of bases not matched to a gene: 6. CDR3 length: 12 amino acids. CDR1 is GTSNPN, CDR2 SVGIG, per germline (reference sequence). DNA for the CDR3: TGTGCCTGGAGCCGGACAGGAGGCGAAGCTTTCTTT. Amino acids: CAWSRTGGEAFF.

In this sample, this clone turned up a few times. Here the CDR3 DNA reads TGTGCCAGCAGCGCCGACAGGGGACATGAGCAGTTCTTC. This gives the protein CASSADRGHEQFF. V gene TRBV7-7 combines with J gene TRBJ2-1; 8 bases line up with TRBD1. Germline loops: CDR1 SSHAT, CDR2 FNYEAQ (reference sequence). This CDR3 region has 13 residues. The trim removed 5 bases at V and 8 bases at J, leaving 5 bases unmatched. The whole variable domain, filled in from reference TRBV7-7 and TRBJ2-1, reads GAGVSQSPRYKVTKRGQDVTLRCDPISSHATLYWYQQALGQGPEFLTYFNYEAQPDKSGLPSDRFSAERPEGSISTLTIQRTEQRDSAMYRCASSADRGHEQFFGPGTRLTVL.